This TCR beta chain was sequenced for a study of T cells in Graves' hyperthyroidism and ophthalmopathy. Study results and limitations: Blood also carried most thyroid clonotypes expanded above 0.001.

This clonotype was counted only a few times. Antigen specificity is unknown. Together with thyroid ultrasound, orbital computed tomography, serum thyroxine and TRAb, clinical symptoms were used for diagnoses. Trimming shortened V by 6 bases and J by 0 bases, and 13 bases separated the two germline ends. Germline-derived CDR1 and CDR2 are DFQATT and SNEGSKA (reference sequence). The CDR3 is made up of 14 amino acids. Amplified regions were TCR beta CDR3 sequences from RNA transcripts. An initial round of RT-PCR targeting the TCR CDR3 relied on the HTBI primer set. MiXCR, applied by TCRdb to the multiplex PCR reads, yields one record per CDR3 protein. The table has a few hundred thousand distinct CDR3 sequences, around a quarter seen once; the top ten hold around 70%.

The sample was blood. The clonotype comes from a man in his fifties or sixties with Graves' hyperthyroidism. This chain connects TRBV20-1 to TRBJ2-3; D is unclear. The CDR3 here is CSAARSRSTDTQYF. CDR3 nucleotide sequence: TGCAGTGCGGCGAGAAGCAGGAGCACAGATACGCAGTATTTT.